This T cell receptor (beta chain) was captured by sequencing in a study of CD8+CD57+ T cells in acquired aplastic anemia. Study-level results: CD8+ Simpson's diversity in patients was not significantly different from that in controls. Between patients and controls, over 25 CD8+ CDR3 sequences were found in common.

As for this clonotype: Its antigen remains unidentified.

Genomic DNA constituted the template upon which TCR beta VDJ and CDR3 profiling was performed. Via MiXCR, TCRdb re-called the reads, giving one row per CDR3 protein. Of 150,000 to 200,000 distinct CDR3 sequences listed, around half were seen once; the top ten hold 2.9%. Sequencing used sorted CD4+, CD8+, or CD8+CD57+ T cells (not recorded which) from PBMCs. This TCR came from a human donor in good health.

CDR3 coding DNA: TGTGCCAGTAAACGGGGCTTGCGGAACTATGAAGCTTTCTTT. Encoded protein: CASKRGLRNYEAFF. V and J are TRBV19 and TRBJ1-1; TRBD1 might be the D (5 bases). Per germline, CDR1 LNHDA and CDR2 SQIVND (reference sequence). The V end was cut by 7 bases, the J end by 7 bases, with 19 bases between. This CDR3 is 14 amino acids long.